The next 16 T cell receptor beta chains were all read from a single sample in a study of blood T cell repertoires in COVID-19. TCRdb's table, derived via immunoSEQ multiplex PCR, lists solely in-frame clones and lacks some. The profile shows 150,000 to 200,000 clones, about three quarters of them singletons. Sequencing was done on a sample of peripheral blood. Every receptor here comes from an elderly woman with active or convalescent COVID-19.

This clone showed up just once. The genes are TRBV5-6 and TRBJ2-3, with a weak D call TRBD1 (5 bases). Looked up from germline, CDR1 is SGHDT and CDR2 is YYEEEE. V lost 7 bases to trimming and J lost 0 bases, with 15 bases between them. The CDR3 spans 15 residues. In DNA form, the CDR3 reads TGTGCCAGCGGACGACAGTGGGAAAGCACAGATACGCAGTATTTT. It specifies CASGRQWESTDTQYF.

J is TRBJ1-2 and V is TRBV3-1 (or the pseudogene TRBV3-2); the D gene is possibly TRBD1 (6 bases). Germline lookup yields CDR1 LGHDT and CDR2 YNNKEL (reference sequence). Between the trimmed V and J ends, which lost 0 bases and 1 base, there was a span of 21 bases. This CDR3 is 19 amino acids long. As DNA, the CDR3 is TGTGCCAGCAGCCAAGATCCCCGAACAGGGCGCCCCTTTAACTATGGCTACACCTTC. Protein product: CASSQDPRTGRPFNYGYTF.

The V gene is TRBV7-8, the J gene TRBJ1-3; D uncertain. Germline V lookup: CDR1 SGHVS, CDR2 FQNEAQ. This CDR3 is 11 amino acids long. Trimming left V 7 bases short and J 3 bases short, with 4 bases between. The CDR3 here is CASTNGNTIYF. For the CDR3, the DNA is TGTGCCAGCACAAATGGAAACACCATATATTTT.

The rearrangement uses TRBV4-1 and TRBJ1-3; 7 positions agree with TRBD1. The CDR3 covers 17 residues. Trimming removed 0 bases from V and 3 bases from J; junction bases left unmatched: 8. The germline gives CDR1 MGHRA, CDR2 YSYEKL. CDR3 residues: CASSQDTGTAYGNTIYF. DNA for the CDR3: TGCGCCAGCAGCCAAGACACGGGGACAGCTTATGGAAACACCATATATTTT.

The CDR3 sequence: CASTRGHYSGNTIYF. In DNA form, the CDR3 reads TGTGCCAGTACCAGAGGACACTACTCTGGAAACACCATATATTTT. The chain couples TRBV19 to TRBJ1-3, with TRBD1 as a possible D gene (5 bases). Germline V gene sequence: CDR1 LNHDA, CDR2 SQIVND (reference sequence). Trimming stripped 7 bases from V and 0 bases from J, with 13 bases between. CDR3 length equals 15 residues.

This clone has only a few counts. The J gene is TRBJ1-2, the V gene TRBV19, with unresolved D. Germline V gene data show CDR1 as LNHDA and CDR2 as SQIVND (reference sequence). The germline V and J ends were trimmed by 8 bases and 2 bases, with 9 bases remaining between them. The CDR3 totals 12 residues. The CDR3 loop is CASSNKNYGYTF. The CDR3 coding sequence is TGTGCCAGTTCAAACAAGAACTATGGCTACACCTTC.

The sample holds a few counts of this clone. The rearrangement joins TRBV10-2 to TRBJ2-3; 9 positions match TRBD2. After removal of 5 bases from V and 5 bases from J, the junction contained 11 bases not matched to a gene. Germline V gene data show CDR1 as WSHSY and CDR2 as SAAADI. There are 16 residues in the CDR3. The DNA of the CDR3 is TGCGCCAGCAGTATAAATCCGGGACTAGCTAAAGATACGCAGTATTTT. Protein: CASSINPGLAKDTQYF.

This sequence joins TRBV29-1 and TRBJ1-2; 7 bases map to TRBD1. CDR1 is SQVTM, CDR2 ANQGSEA, per germline. The CDR3 is 11 residues long. Unmatched junction bases numbered 6, after V lost 7 bases and J lost 7 bases. CDR3 amino acids: CSGTGVGGYTF. The CDR3 DNA reads TGCAGCGGTACAGGGGTGGGTGGCTACACCTTC.

This chain links TRBV5-6 with TRBJ1-2, with D possibly matching TRBD1 (6 bases). The CDR3 has 14 residues. CDR1 is SGHDT and CDR2 is YYEEEE in the germline V gene. The V end was cut by 2 bases, the J end by 9 bases, with 17 bases between. CDR3 DNA sequence: TGTGCCAGCAGCTTCGGGGCAGGGGTTCGGCGCTACACCTTC. Translating gives CASSFGAGVRRYTF.

The CDR3 DNA is TGTGCCAGCAGTTACTCGGGACAGACTCTAAATTCACCCCTCCACTTT. This translates into CASSYSGQTLNSPLHF. V is TRBV6-5 and J is TRBJ1-6; TRBD1 agrees at 7 bases. The germline gives CDR1 MNHEY, CDR2 SVGAGI. CDR3 length: 16 amino acids. V dropped 0 bases and J dropped 7; count of bases not matched to a gene: 6.

The J gene is TRBJ2-7, the V gene TRBV27; TRBD1 matches at 11 bases. V gave up 5 bases and J gave up 4 bases; unmatched junction bases: 13. The CDR3 loop spans 17 amino acids. In germline, CDR1 is MNHEY, CDR2 SMNVEV (reference sequence). CDR3 loop: CASSLLPGTGGDYEQYF. The CDR3 DNA follows: TGTGCCAGCAGTCTCCTCCCCGGGACAGGGGGGGATTACGAGCAGTACTTC.

This clone is a singleton in its sample. The V gene is TRBV6-4, the J gene TRBJ2-3, with TRBD1 matching over 9 bases. The CDR3 consists of 15 residues. Germline-derived CDR1 and CDR2 are MRHNA and SNTAGT. V trimming: 4 bases; J trimming: 2 bases; junction bases outside the gene matches: 4. DNA of the CDR3: TGTGCCAGCAGTGCGGGACAGGGTATCACAGATACGCAGTATTTT. It specifies CASSAGQGITDTQYF.

The chain is built from TRBV5-5 and TRBJ2-6; D perhaps matches TRBD1 (5 bases). The CDR3 is 16 residues long. The ends were cut back, 1 base at V and 0 bases at J, with 8 bases in the middle. Germline V gene lookup returns CDR1 SGHKS and CDR2 YYEKEE (reference sequence). The chain's CDR3 is CASSLKGFSGANVLTF. For the CDR3, the DNA is TGTGCCAGCAGCTTGAAGGGGTTCTCTGGGGCCAACGTCCTGACTTTC. Full variable domain (outside the CDR3, taken from reference TRBV5-5 and TRBJ2-6): DAGVTQSPTHLIKTRGQQVTLRCSPISGHKSVSWYQQVLGQGPQFIFQYYEKEERGRGNFPDRFSARQFPNYSSELNVNALLLGDSALYLCASSLKGFSGANVLTFGAGSRLTVL.

The chain has TRBV9 and TRBJ1-6; 7 bases match TRBD1. The length of the CDR3 is 15 residues. The ends lost 0 bases at V and 6 bases at J; junction bases unmatched: 3. Germline loops: CDR1 SGDLS, CDR2 YYNGEE. This CDR3 is CASSVGGQLNSPLHF. The CDR3 nucleotides read TGTGCCAGCAGCGTAGGGGGACAGCTTAATTCACCCCTCCACTTT.

The rearrangement joins TRBV25-1 to TRBJ1-2, with D unclear. The V end lost 0 bases, the J end lost 8 bases, and 13 bases lay between the germline ends. Germline CDR1 reads MGHDK; CDR2 reads SYGVNS. The CDR3 is 14 amino acids. CDR3 sequence reads: CASSEYGRRGGYTF. CDR3 sequence (DNA): TGTGCCAGCAGTGAATATGGCCGCCGGGGAGGCTACACCTTC.

Only a few counts were recorded for this clone. The chain is built from TRBV2 and TRBJ1-1, with TRBD1 as a possible D gene (5 bases). Trimming removed 4 bases at V and 0 bases at J, with 9 bases between. The CDR3 extends over 14 amino acids. Germline V CDR1 and CDR2: SNHLY, FYNNEI. The CDR3, as DNA: TGTGCCAGCAGTGCAGGGATAATGAACACTGAAGCTTTCTTT. Its protein is CASSAGIMNTEAFF.